These 29 T cell receptor beta chains share one sample of origin, sequenced in a study of blood T cells in healthy people across ages. Next came a second PCR, run for about 7 to 12 cycles, which used a sample-barcoded 5' primer along with a J-beta primer mix. TCRdb ran MiXCR on the 5' RACE reads and lists one entry per CDR3 protein. Of about a million distinct CDR3 sequences in the sample, just over 50% are singletons; the top ten hold 20% to 25%. Sequenced: blood. Receptor source: a woman aged 60-75 years in good health.

The chain links TRBV10-3 to TRBJ1-2; 12 nucleotides match TRBD1. This CDR3 comprises 17 residues. Trimming took 8 bases from V and 8 from J; bases not matched to a gene: 18. Looked up from germline, CDR1 is ENHRY and CDR2 is SYGVKD. CDR3: CAIGDPGQGALSGGYTF. CDR3 in DNA: TGTGCCATCGGGGATCCGGGACAGGGGGCGCTGTCTGGGGGCTACACCTTC.

The rearrangement uses TRBV6-5 and TRBJ2-7, with TRBD1 identical over 10 bases. V trimming: 8 bases; J trimming: 3 bases; junction bases outside the gene matches: 10. In germline, CDR1 is MNHEY, CDR2 SVGAGI. The CDR3 runs 15 residues. CDR3 DNA: TGTGCCAGCTCTGACAGGGGGCTGGGCCGCTACGAGCAGTACTTC. This encodes CASSDRGLGRYEQYF.

In its sample, this clonotype was seen once. This rearrangement joins TRBV12-3 or TRBV12-4 to TRBJ2-1; D might be TRBD1 or TRBD2, each matching 5 bases. Trimming stripped 6 bases from V and 4 bases from J, with 16 bases between. The CDR3 runs to 15 residues. CDR3 sequence (DNA): TGTGCCAGCAGGGTTGGGACCACTACATACAATGAGCAGTTCTTC. It yields the protein CASRVGTTTYNEQFF.

This chain uses TRBV28 with TRBJ2-2, with no clear D. CDR3 size: 16 residues. Germline lookup yields CDR1 MDHEN and CDR2 SYDVKM. Deletions cut 3 bases from V and 4 bases from J, with 15 bases between. In nucleotides, the CDR3 is TGTGCCAGCAGTTTCGGGCCGGAAGGTAGCACCGGGGAGCTGTTTTTT. Translation gives CASSFGPEGSTGELFF.

This chain connects TRBV28 to TRBJ2-1; D possibly uses TRBD1 or TRBD2 (5 bases each). CDR3 length: 12 residues. The ends were cut back, 3 bases at V and 8 bases at J, with 8 bases in the middle. Germline CDR1 MDHEN, CDR2 SYDVKM. The CDR3 loop is CASSFRDDEQFF. The CDR3 coding sequence is TGTGCCAGCAGTTTCAGGGACGATGAGCAGTTCTTC. The full variable domain, rest sourced from reference TRBV28 and TRBJ2-1, is DVKVTQSSRYLVKRTGEKVFLECVQDMDHENMFWYRQDPGLGLRLIYFSYDVKMKEKGDIPEGYSVSREKKERFSLILESASTNQTSMYLCASSFRDDEQFFGPGTRLTVL.

The V gene is TRBV28, the J gene TRBJ1-2, with 9 bases matching TRBD1. The V gene end was trimmed by 6 bases and the J gene end by 4 bases; junction bases not matched to a gene: 3. CDR1 is MDHEN and CDR2 is SYDVKM in the germline V gene. This CDR3 contains 13 residues. The CDR3 region is CASRTGGVYGYTF. DNA for the CDR3: TGTGCCAGCAGGACAGGGGGAGTCTATGGCTACACCTTC.

The V and J genes are TRBV12-3 or TRBV12-4 and TRBJ2-1, with 10 bases lining up with TRBD2. The V and J ends lost 0 bases and 2 bases, in that order; junction bases with no gene match: 4. CDR3 length equals 17 residues. CDR3 coding DNA: TGTGCCAGCAGTTTAGCCCTAGCGGGAGAAGCCTACAATGAGCAGTTCTTC. It specifies CASSLALAGEAYNEQFF.

This clonotype was detected a few times. The rearrangement joins TRBV7-9 to TRBJ2-7; 7 positions agree with TRBD2. Germline values: CDR1 SEHNR, CDR2 FQNEAQ (reference sequence). This CDR3 contains 14 residues. With 3 bases clipped from V and 6 bases from J, the junction kept 8 bases outside the gene matches. Written as DNA, the CDR3 is TGTGCCAGCAGCTTTAATACGGCTAGCGGCGAGCAGTACTTC. Its translation is CASSFNTASGEQYF.

The rearrangement joins TRBV20-1 to TRBJ2-4; TRBD2 matches at 8 bases. Near its end, the DNA agrees better with TRBJ2-5, so the J call may be wrong. The germline V gene encodes CDR1 DFQATT and CDR2 SNEGSKA (reference sequence). The CDR3 covers 17 residues. CDR3 bases: TGCAGTGCTAGTGCCCCCCGGGGGGGAAGAGGGCAAGAGACCCAGTACTTC. Protein sequence: CSASAPRGGRGQETQYF.

This clonotype showed up just once. The chain joins TRBV12-3 or TRBV12-4 to TRBJ2-1; D is ambiguous. This CDR3 has 12 residues. V was cut by 3 bases and J by 8 bases, with 8 bases left in between. CDR3 sequence reads: CASSFSLDEQFF. CDR3 bases: TGTGCCAGCAGTTTCAGCCTGGATGAGCAGTTCTTC.

A single count supports this clonotype. The chain couples TRBV4-3 to TRBJ2-3; 12 nucleotides align to TRBD2. CDR3 length equals 16 residues. The germline V gene has CDR1 LGHNA and CDR2 YSLEER. The junction had 6 bases not matched to a gene; V was cut back by 4 bases and J by 4 bases. CDR3 protein: CASSRDLAGGPDTQYF. The CDR3 nucleotides read TGCGCCAGCAGCCGAGATCTAGCGGGGGGGCCAGATACGCAGTATTTT.

This chain links TRBV29-1 with TRBJ2-7, with 8 bases that match TRBD2. Looked up from germline, CDR1 is SQVTM and CDR2 is ANQGSEA. The CDR3 totals 13 residues. V shed 5 bases and J 5 bases; nucleotides not matched to a gene: 8. The CDR3 nucleotides are TGCAGCGTTCTCGGACTAGCCGTGAACGAGCAGTACTTC. This translates into CSVLGLAVNEQYF.

V and J are TRBV5-1 and TRBJ2-1; 9 bases agree with TRBD1. CDR1 SGHRS and CDR2 YFSETQ come from the germline V gene. V lost 2 bases, J lost 7 bases, and 10 bases stayed unmatched. CDR3 length equals 16 residues. Written as DNA, the CDR3 is TGCGCCAGCAGCTTTTCTGGGACAGGGTTAAGGAATGAGCAGTTCTTC. This gives the protein CASSFSGTGLRNEQFF.

This clonotype was recorded a few times. The chain combines TRBV4-3 with TRBJ2-7; D is perhaps TRBD2 (6 bases). The germline V gene has CDR1 LGHNA and CDR2 YSLEER. The CDR3 totals 18 residues. V was pared by 0 bases and J by 2 bases, with 20 bases between. The CDR3 DNA reads TGCGCCAGCAGCCAAGAAAGCGTAGGTGGGGACTCCCCCTACGAGCAGTACTTC. Amino acid sequence: CASSQESVGGDSPYEQYF.

In its sample, this clonotype was seen once. This sequence joins TRBV14 and TRBJ2-5, with a tentative D call TRBD2 (6 bases). The CDR3 is 14 residues long. In germline, CDR1 is SGHDN, CDR2 FVKESK. Between the trimmed V and J ends, which lost 2 bases and 11 bases, there was a span of 18 bases. The CDR3 loop reads CASSQLASESPQYF. The CDR3 DNA reads as TGTGCCAGCAGCCAACTAGCTAGCGAGAGCCCGCAGTACTTC.

The rearrangement links TRBV28 to TRBJ2-7; 8 bases map to TRBD1. The germline gives CDR1 MDHEN, CDR2 SYDVKM. The trim removed 6 bases at V and 2 bases at J, leaving 6 bases unmatched. CDR3 size: 14 residues. The CDR3 DNA reads TGTGCCAGCAGGGGGACAGGATCTACCTACGAGCAGTACTTC. Protein: CASRGTGSTYEQYF.

The chain joins TRBV12-3 or TRBV12-4 to TRBJ2-3; the match to TRBD1 covers 10 bases. The CDR3 has 17 amino acids. V shed 0 bases and J 4 bases; nucleotides not matched to a gene: 7. Here the CDR3 reads CASSLARGQGGADTQYF. The CDR3 DNA reads TGTGCCAGCAGTTTAGCTAGAGGACAGGGGGGAGCAGATACGCAGTATTTT.

The V and J genes are TRBV10-3 and TRBJ2-3; TRBD2 aligns across 8 bases. The germline V gene has CDR1 ENHRY and CDR2 SYGVKD. The CDR3 totals 14 residues. J lost 6 bases, V lost 6 bases, and 8 bases had no gene match. This chain's CDR3 is CAISLAGGGDTQYF. Here the CDR3 DNA reads TGTGCCATCAGCCTAGCGGGCGGTGGGGATACGCAGTATTTT.

The chain joins TRBV28 to TRBJ2-3, with a possible D match to TRBD1 (6 bases). V lost 11 bases to trimming and J lost 2 bases, with 11 bases between them. This CDR3 contains 12 residues. Germline V CDR1 and CDR2: MDHEN, SYDVKM. CDR3 DNA sequence: TGTGCCTGGGGGCGTTACACAGATACGCAGTATTTT. Translation: CAWGRYTDTQYF.

This clonotype has just a few counts. The V and J genes are TRBV12-3 or TRBV12-4 and TRBJ2-3; D possibly corresponds to TRBD1 (5 bases). V shed 2 bases and J shed 6 bases, with 15 bases lying between them. The CDR3 has 15 amino acids. CDR3 sequence reads: CASSLTGHPSDTQYF. Written as DNA, the CDR3 is TGTGCCAGCAGTTTAACAGGACACCCTTCCGATACGCAGTATTTT.

In this sample, this clonotype turned up a few times. This chain connects TRBV4-1 to TRBJ2-7; D might be TRBD2 (6 bases). The CDR3 runs 16 residues. V was shortened by 3 bases and J by 5 bases, with 20 bases between the two germline ends. Germline V lookup: CDR1 MGHRA, CDR2 YSYEKL. The CDR3 reads CASSHQSGEGPHEQYF. Written as DNA, the CDR3 is TGCGCCAGCAGCCACCAGTCGGGAGAGGGGCCTCACGAGCAGTACTTC.

This rearrangement joins TRBV7-2 to TRBJ1-2; D possibly corresponds to TRBD1 (6 bases). The CDR3 runs to 14 residues. CDR1 is SGHTA, CDR2 FQGNSA, per germline. Deletions cut 4 bases from V and 1 base from J, with 10 bases between. The CDR3 sequence: CASSSQGLNYGYTF. The DNA of the CDR3 is TGTGCCAGCAGCTCACAGGGACTTAACTATGGCTACACCTTC.

This clonotype turned up a few times. The J gene is TRBJ2-5, the V gene TRBV24-1, with 10 bases aligning to TRBD2. CDR3 size: 14 residues. Per germline, CDR1 KGHDR and CDR2 SFDVKD. With V trimmed by 9 bases and J by 5 bases, 8 bases remained unmatched. The CDR3 coding sequence is TGTGCCACCCGGCCTAGCGGGAGTTCTGAGACCCAGTACTTC. As protein: CATRPSGSSETQYF.

The chain is built from TRBV6-6 and TRBJ2-5; no clear D gene. This CDR3 comprises 14 residues. Germline CDR1 reads MNHNY; CDR2 reads SVGAGI (reference sequence). Trimming removed 2 bases from V and 1 base from J, with 8 bases in between. The CDR3 nucleotides are TGTGCCAGCAGTTACGGGCCAGGCCAAGAGACCCAGTACTTC. It encodes CASSYGPGQETQYF.

V usage is TRBV7-2 and J usage is TRBJ2-3; 8 bases agree with TRBD1. Per the germline V gene, CDR1 is SGHTA and CDR2 is FQGNSA. The V and J ends lost 4 bases and 8 bases, in that order; junction bases with no gene match: 11. The CDR3 runs 15 residues. CDR3 in amino acids: CASSSRHRGEATQYF. Here the CDR3 DNA reads TGTGCCAGCAGCTCGCGGCACAGGGGGGAGGCTACGCAGTATTTT.

The rearrangement joins TRBV6-2 or TRBV6-3 to TRBJ2-4; 8 positions match TRBD2. CDR3 size: 15 residues. V lost 6 bases to trimming and J lost 5 bases; unmatched junction nucleotides: 9. The germline CDR1 and CDR2 sequences are MNHEY and SVGEGT. The CDR3, as DNA: TGTGCCAGCAGCAATCCAGCGGGAGTCGAAAACATTCAGTACTTC. Amino acid sequence: CASSNPAGVENIQYF.

About this clonotype: A single base separates this from a much larger clone, so it may be a read error. The chain carries TRBV4-2 and TRBJ2-5; possibly TRBD2 for D (5 bases). Germline V gene data show CDR1 as LGHNA and CDR2 as YNFKEQ. CDR3 length: 13 residues. Trimming removed 3 bases from V and 11 bases from J, with 16 bases in between. This chain's CDR3 is CASSHPEGNEQYF. CDR3 bases: TGTGCCAGCAGCCACCCCGAGGGCAATGAGCAGTACTTC.

This clonotype was detected only a few times. This sequence joins TRBV6-1 and TRBJ1-4; 8 bases map to TRBD1. This CDR3 has 14 residues. Trimming cost V 4 bases and J 8 bases; bases outside gene matches: 6. The germline gives CDR1 MNHNS, CDR2 SASEGT. The DNA of the CDR3 is TGTGCCAGCAGTGGACAGGGGATTTGGGAAAAACTGTTTTTT. Residues: CASSGQGIWEKLFF.

This clonotype was recorded many times. The rearrangement uses TRBV29-1 and TRBJ2-5; D uncertain. V was trimmed by 5 bases and J by 0 bases, leaving 13 bases between them. CDR3 length equals 14 residues. Per the germline V gene, CDR1 is SQVTM and CDR2 is ANQGSEA. The CDR3 sequence: CSVLADRYQETQYF. The CDR3 DNA follows: TGCAGCGTTCTGGCGGACCGTTACCAAGAGACCCAGTACTTC.